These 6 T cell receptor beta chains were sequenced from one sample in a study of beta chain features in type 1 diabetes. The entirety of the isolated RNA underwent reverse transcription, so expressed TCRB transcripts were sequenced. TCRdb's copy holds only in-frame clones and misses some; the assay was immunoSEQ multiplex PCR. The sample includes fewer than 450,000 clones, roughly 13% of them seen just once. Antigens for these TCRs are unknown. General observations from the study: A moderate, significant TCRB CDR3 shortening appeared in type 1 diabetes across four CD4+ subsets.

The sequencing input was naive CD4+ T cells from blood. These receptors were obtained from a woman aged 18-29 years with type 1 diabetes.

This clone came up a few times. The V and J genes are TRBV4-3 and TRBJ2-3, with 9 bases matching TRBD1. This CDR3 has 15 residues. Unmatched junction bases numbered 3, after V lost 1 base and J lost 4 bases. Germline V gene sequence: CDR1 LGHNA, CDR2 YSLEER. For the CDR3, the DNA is TGCGCCAGCAGCCAAGGGGACAGGGACTCAGATACGCAGTATTTT. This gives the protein CASSQGDRDSDTQYF.

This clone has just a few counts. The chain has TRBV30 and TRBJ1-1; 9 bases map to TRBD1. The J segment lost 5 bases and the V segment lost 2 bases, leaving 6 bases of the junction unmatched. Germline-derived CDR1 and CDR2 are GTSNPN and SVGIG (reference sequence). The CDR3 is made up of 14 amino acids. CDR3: CAWSYRDRVTEAFF. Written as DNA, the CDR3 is TGTGCCTGGAGTTACCGGGACAGGGTGACTGAAGCTTTCTTT.

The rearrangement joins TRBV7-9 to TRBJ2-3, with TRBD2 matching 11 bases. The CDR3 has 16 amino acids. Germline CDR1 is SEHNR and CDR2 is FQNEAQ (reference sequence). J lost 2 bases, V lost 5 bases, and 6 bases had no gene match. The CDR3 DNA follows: TGTGCCAGCAGCCCACCGGGACTAGCGGACACAGATACGCAGTATTTT. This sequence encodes CASSPPGLADTDTQYF.

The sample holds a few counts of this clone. The CDR3: CATSRDRGTGDEQYV. The CDR3 DNA follows: TGTGCCACCAGCAGAGATAGGGGAACGGGTGACGAGCAGTACGTC. The chain recombines TRBV15 with TRBJ2-7, with D possibly being TRBD1 (5 bases). Germline loops: CDR1 LNHNV, CDR2 YYDKDF (reference sequence). V lost 0 bases to trimming and J lost 5 bases, with 14 bases between them. This CDR3 has 15 amino acids.

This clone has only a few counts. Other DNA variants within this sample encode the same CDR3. For the CDR3, the DNA is TGTGCCAGTAGTATTCGGACTAGCGGTTACAATGAGCAGTTCTTC. As protein: CASSIRTSGYNEQFF. The chain has TRBV19 and TRBJ2-1; 10 bases are a match to TRBD2. There are 15 residues in the CDR3. Trimming took 3 bases from V and 4 from J; bases not matched to a gene: 3. Germline CDR1 reads LNHDA; CDR2 reads SQIVND (reference sequence).

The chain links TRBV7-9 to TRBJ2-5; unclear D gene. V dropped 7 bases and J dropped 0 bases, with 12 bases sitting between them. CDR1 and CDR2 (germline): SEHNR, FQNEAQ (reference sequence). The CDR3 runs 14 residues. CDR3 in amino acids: CASNLPDNQETQYF. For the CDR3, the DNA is TGTGCCAGCAACCTACCTGACAACCAAGAGACCCAGTACTTC.